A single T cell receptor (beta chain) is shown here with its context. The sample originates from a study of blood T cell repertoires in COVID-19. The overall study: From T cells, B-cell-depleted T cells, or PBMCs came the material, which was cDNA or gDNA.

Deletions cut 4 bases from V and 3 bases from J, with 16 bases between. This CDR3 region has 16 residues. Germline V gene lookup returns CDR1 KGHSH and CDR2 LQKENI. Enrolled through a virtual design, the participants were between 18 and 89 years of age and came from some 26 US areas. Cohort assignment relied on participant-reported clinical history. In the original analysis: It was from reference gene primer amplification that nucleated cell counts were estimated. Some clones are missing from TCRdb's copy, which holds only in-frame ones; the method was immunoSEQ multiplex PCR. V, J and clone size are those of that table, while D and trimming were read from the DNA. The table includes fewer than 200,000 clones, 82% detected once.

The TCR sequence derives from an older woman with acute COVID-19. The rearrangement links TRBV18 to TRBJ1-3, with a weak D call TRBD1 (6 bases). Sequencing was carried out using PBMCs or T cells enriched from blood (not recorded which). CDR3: CASSLSPGTSGNTIYF. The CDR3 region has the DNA TGTGCCAGCTCACTTAGTCCGGGGACAAGTGGAAACACCATATATTTT.